This T cell receptor beta chain was observed in a study of T cells in Graves' hyperthyroidism and ophthalmopathy. Study findings and constraints: Separating ophthalmopathy from stable hyperthyroidism was achieved by a 13 V-J model. Most expanded thyroid clonotypes above 0.001 recurred in blood.

From RNA transcripts, TCR beta CDR3 regions were amplified. TCR CDR3 underwent first-round RT-PCR with the HTBI primer set. A single record per CDR3 protein comes from TCRdb applying MiXCR to the multiplex PCR reads. The table has roughly 420,000 distinct CDR3 sequences, about a sixth seen once. This clonotype was observed a few times. Its antigen is not known. Pregnant or lactating patients were excluded, as were those with uncontrolled infection or other autoimmune disease. The ends were cut back, 0 bases at V and 1 base at J, with 9 bases in the middle. Germline V gene sequence: CDR1 SGHRS, CDR2 YFSETQ. This CDR3 is 15 amino acids long.

This chain connects TRBV5-1 to TRBJ2-3, with D unresolved. Sequenced: blood. The TCR originated in a woman between 18 and 29 years old with Graves' hyperthyroidism. CDR3 sequence: CASSLASHRTDTQYF. The DNA of the CDR3 is TGCGCCAGCAGCTTGGCAAGCCATCGCACAGATACGCAGTATTTT.